This T cell receptor (beta chain) was sequenced during a study of T cell changes during pregnancy in multiple sclerosis (dated by TCRdb to about 2019). The study in broad terms: Changes in the T cell repertoire over the course of pregnancy were examined in this study in women with multiple sclerosis.

As to this clone: Its specific antigen is unknown. The input lacks base qualities; no much larger clone sits a single base away.

Library preparation used the immunoSEQ multiplex PCR assay. TCRdb took this table from immuneACCESS and kept in-frame rearrangements with V and J called. Such tables lack part of the clones; where checked against another copy, unresolved V genes explain under half of the gap, and the rest is unexplained. Recorded for this sample are under 75,000 clones; approximately 94% of them occurred a single time. The ten largest clones take up 3.2% of the sample. The sequencing used CD8+ T cells from peripheral blood mononuclear cells, collected in the second trimester of pregnancy. The TCR was taken from a female donor with multiple sclerosis, enrolled in a pregnancy study.

The CDR3: CASSLSLGDEKLFF. In nucleotides, the sequence is TGTGCCAGCAGTTTATCACTGGGCGATGAAAAACTGTTTTTT. The chain links TRBV27 with TRBJ1-4, with the D gene too uncertain to name. V loses 0 bases, J loses 6 bases, and the germline ends lie 8 bases apart. There are 14 amino acids in the CDR3, from cysteine to phenylalanine inclusive. Only the CDR3 DNA is retained, 42 bases long and in frame from the first base. CDR1 and CDR2 are read off the germline V gene (reference sequence) as MNHEY and SMNVEV.